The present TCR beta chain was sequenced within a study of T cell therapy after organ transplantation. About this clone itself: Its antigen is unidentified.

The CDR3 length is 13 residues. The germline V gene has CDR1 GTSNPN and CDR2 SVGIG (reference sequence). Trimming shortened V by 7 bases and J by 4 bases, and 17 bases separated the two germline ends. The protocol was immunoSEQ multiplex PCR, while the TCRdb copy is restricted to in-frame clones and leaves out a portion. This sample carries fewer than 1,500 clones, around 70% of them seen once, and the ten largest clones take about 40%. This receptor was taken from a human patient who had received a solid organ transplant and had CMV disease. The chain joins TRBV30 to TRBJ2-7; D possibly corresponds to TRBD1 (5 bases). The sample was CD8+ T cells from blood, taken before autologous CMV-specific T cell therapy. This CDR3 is CASSLSAGYEQYF. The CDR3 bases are TGTGCCTCGTCTCTGTCCGCAGGGTACGAGCAGTACTTC.